This T cell receptor beta chain originates from a study of molecular identifiers for immune sequencing clone quantification. Note on this clonotype: A much larger clone differs by one base, so this may be a read error.

This CDR3 has 16 residues. Germline V gene lookup returns CDR1 MDHEN and CDR2 SYDVKM. It was with previously described methods and listed TCR primers that bulk TCR libraries were made. Using its own MiXCR run on the PCR reads, TCRdb lists one record per CDR3 protein. Found here are about 640,000 distinct CDR3 sequences, about 20% of them singletons; the top ten hold approximately 0.9%. Input material: naive CD8+ T cells from blood, with Jurkat cell RNA spiked in. Regarding subset: FACS-sorted CD8+CD4-CCR7+CD45RA+ naive T cells. V gene TRBV28 combines with J gene TRBJ2-7; 12 bases line up with TRBD2. The receptor was derived from a human donor in good health. Some libraries in this study had Jurkat cell RNA spiked in. In nucleotides, the CDR3 is TGTGCCAGCAGTTTATCCCCGACTAGCGGGGGCTACGAGCAGTGCTTC. Translation: CASSLSPTSGGYEQCF.